A selection of T cell receptor beta chains follows, all from one sample in a study of T cells in Graves' hyperthyroidism and ophthalmopathy. TCRdb passed the multiplex PCR reads through MiXCR, listing each CDR3 protein once. The table shows some 550,000 distinct CDR3 sequences, with roughly 16% occurring only once. The sequenced material came from blood. The receptors come from a woman between 40 and 55 years old with Graves' ophthalmopathy. Both conserved end residues are part of each CDR3. D genes are given only for firm matches. A row's size may be missing; if present it is once, few, many or a size class.

v_gene	j_gene	d_gene	abundance	CDR3nt	CDR3aa
TRBV3-1	TRBJ2-1	.	few	TGTGCCAGCAGCCAAGATCAGGGGAGGCCGTTCTTC	CASSQDQGRPFF
TRBV7-2	TRBJ2-3	.	few	TGTGCCAGCAGCTTAAGGGCCAACACAGATACGCAGTATTTT	CASSLRANTDTQYF
TRBV6-1	TRBJ2-1	TRBD1	many	TGTGCCAGCAACCTTTGGGGGACAGGGAGCGATGAGCAGTTCTTC	CASNLWGTGSDEQFF
TRBV3-1	TRBJ2-6	.	.	TGTGCCAGCACCCGGTCGACTGGGGCCAACGCCCTGACTTTC	CASTRSTGANALTF
TRBV28	TRBJ2-3	.	few	TGTGCCAGCAGTTGGAAGGTGGTGACAGATACGCAGTATTTT	CASSWKVVTDTQYF
TRBV7-3	TRBJ2-1	.	few	TGTGCCAGCAGCCTTGGGTGGAGCGACGAGCAGTTCTTC	CASSLGWSDEQFF
TRBV12-3/TRBV12-4	TRBJ1-3	TRBD1	few	TGTGCCAGCAGTACAGGGGCTCCCTCTGGAAACACCATATATTTT	CASSTGAPSGNTIYF
TRBV20-1	TRBJ2-7	.	.	TGCAGTGCTAAACCTCGGGACTTTATAGCGGTGGAGTCCTACGAGCAGTACTTC	CSAKPRDFIAVESYEQYF
TRBV9	TRBJ2-7	TRBD2	few	TGTGCCAGCAGCCCCTCCGGGACTATCGCCTACGAGCAGTACTTC	CASSPSGTIAYEQYF
TRBV29-1	TRBJ2-7	TRBD1	many	TGCAGCGTTGACCCGACAGGGGGAGAGCAGTACTTC	CSVDPTGGEQYF
TRBV15	TRBJ2-2	TRBD2	.	TGTGCCACCAGCAGAGTCCTAGCGGCGAACACCGGGGAGCTGTTTTTT	CATSRVLAANTGELFF
TRBV5-1	TRBJ1-2	.	many	TGCGCCAGCAGCCAGGTGGGACGGGACTATGGCTACACCTTC	CASSQVGRDYGYTF
TRBV7-2	TRBJ2-5	.	many	TGTGCCAGCAGCAAAGGTCCTCAAGAGACCCAGTACTTC	CASSKGPQETQYF
TRBV28	TRBJ2-2	.	.	TGTGCCAGCAGCTACATTTTTCAACCGGGACGGGCAGTGAACGGGGAGCTGTTTTTT	CASSYIFQPGRAVNGELFF
TRBV20-1	TRBJ1-1	.	.	TGCAGTGCTAGATCAGGATCCAACACTGAAGCTTTCTTT	CSARSGSNTEAFF
TRBV12-3/TRBV12-4	TRBJ1-5	.	many	TGTGCCAGCAGTTTAGCGCAAGGGGGGGATCAGCCCCAGCATTTT	CASSLAQGGDQPQHF
TRBV19	TRBJ2-1	.	.	TGTGCCAGTAGTATAGATGGGCTAGCCTCCTACAATGAGCAGTTCTTC	CASSIDGLASYNEQFF
TRBV7-3	TRBJ2-7	TRBD2	many	TGTGCCAGCACCCTTGGTCCTAGCGGGCCTAAGAGGAACGAGCAGTACTTC	CASTLGPSGPKRNEQYF
TRBV28	TRBJ1-2	.	many	TGTGCCAGCAGCCTCGGGGGGGTTAACTATGGCTACACCTTC	CASSLGGVNYGYTF
TRBV13	TRBJ2-1	.	many	TGTGCCAGCAGCACCGGACAACCTAGGGAGCAGTTCTTC	CASSTGQPREQFF
TRBV28	TRBJ2-7	.	many	TGTGCCAGCAGTTTACAGGGTCCCTACGAGCAGTACTTC	CASSLQGPYEQYF
TRBV20-1	TRBJ2-1	.	.	TGCAGTGCAACTAGAGGGGGTCTAGTGGGGACCTACTACAATGAGCAGTTCTTC	CSATRGGLVGTYYNEQFF
TRBV5-1	TRBJ2-3	TRBD2	many	TGCGCCAGCAGCTTTGGACTAGAAACAGATACGCAGTATTTT	CASSFGLETDTQYF
TRBV12-3/TRBV12-4	TRBJ2-1	.	many	TGTGCCAGCAGTTTACAGGGGAGGACATTGAATGAGCAGTTCTTC	CASSLQGRTLNEQFF
TRBV10-3	TRBJ1-1	.	.	TGTGCCATCAGGGGACCGCCGGACAACACTGAAGCTTTCTTT	CAIRGPPDNTEAFF
TRBV5-1	TRBJ2-3	.	.	TGCGCCAGCAGCTCTCGGACAGACCGCACAGATACGCAGTATTTT	CASSSRTDRTDTQYF
TRBV5-1	TRBJ1-1	.	many	TGCGCCAGCAGCGCCCGCTGGTCAAGCGAAGCTTTCTTT	CASSARWSSEAFF
TRBV11-2	TRBJ2-7	.	few	TGTGCCAGCAGCTTATCATCGATCCACGAGCAGTACTTC	CASSLSSIHEQYF
TRBV7-2	TRBJ1-2	TRBD1	.	TGTGCCAGCAGCCGTCGGGACAGCTATGGCTACACCTTC	CASSRRDSYGYTF
TRBV6-1	TRBJ2-1	.	.	TGTGCCAGCTCCTCTAGGGAGATGAGCTCCTACAATGAGCAGTTCTTC	CASSSREMSSYNEQFF
TRBV28	TRBJ2-7	.	many	TGTGCCAGCAGTCCTTATGTGCGGGGCTTCAACGAGCAGTACTTC	CASSPYVRGFNEQYF
TRBV12-3/TRBV12-4	TRBJ1-2	TRBD1	many	TGTGCCAGCAGTCATGGGACAGGGTCCGACACCTTC	CASSHGTGSDTF
TRBV20-1	TRBJ2-7	.	many	TGCAGTGCTAGCAGTCAGAGCGGTCCTGGGGCGGAGCAGTACTTC	CSASSQSGPGAEQYF
TRBV7-9	TRBJ2-7	.	.	TGTGCCAGCAGCTTCGGGACACTATACGAGCAGTACTTC	CASSFGTLYEQYF
TRBV30	TRBJ1-2	.	.	TGTGCCTGGAGCCGAGGTGGAGCTTGGTATGGCCACACCTTC	CAWSRGGAWYGHTF
TRBV7-8	TRBJ1-1	.	many	TGTGCGGTTGCGGTGAACACTGAAGCTTTCTTT	CAVAVNTEAFF
TRBV6-2/TRBV6-3	TRBJ2-1	TRBD2	many	TGTGCCAGCAGCCTACGCGGATTGAGCGGGAGGCTGTCCAATGAGCAGTTCTTC	CASSLRGLSGRLSNEQFF
TRBV29-1	TRBJ2-7	.	.	TGCAGCGTTGGGCGGGCGACGAACCACGAGCAGTACTTC	CSVGRATNHEQYF
TRBV12-3/TRBV12-4	TRBJ2-2	.	many	TGTGCCAGCACCTTCGGACAGTCCACCGGGGAGCTGTTTTTT	CASTFGQSTGELFF
TRBV11-2	TRBJ1-6	.	many	TGTGCCAGCAGCATACCCGGGGGTGGGTATAATTCACCCCTCCACTTT	CASSIPGGGYNSPLHF